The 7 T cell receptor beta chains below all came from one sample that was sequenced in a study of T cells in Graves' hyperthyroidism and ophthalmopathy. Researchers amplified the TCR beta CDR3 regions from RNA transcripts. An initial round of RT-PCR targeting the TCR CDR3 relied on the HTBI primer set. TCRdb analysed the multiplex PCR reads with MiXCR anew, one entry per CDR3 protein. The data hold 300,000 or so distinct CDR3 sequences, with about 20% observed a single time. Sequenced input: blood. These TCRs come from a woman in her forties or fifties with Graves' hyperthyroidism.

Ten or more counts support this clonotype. The DNA of the CDR3 is TGTGCCAGCAGCTTAGGAAGGGGACAGGAACTGTTTTTT. It is translated as CASSLGRGQELFF. This rearrangement joins TRBV11-2 to TRBJ1-4; 8 bases are a match to TRBD1. V was clipped by 1 base and J by 12 bases; unmatched bases: 4. This CDR3 is 13 amino acids long. Germline CDR1 SGHAT, CDR2 FQNNGV. Drawing the rest from reference TRBV11-2 and TRBJ1-4, the complete variable domain is EAGVAQSPRYKIIEKRQSVAFWCNPISGHATLYWYQQILGQGPKLLIQFQNNGVVDDSQLPKDRFSAERLKGVDSTLKIQPAKLEDSAVYLCASSLGRGQELFFGSGTQLSVL.

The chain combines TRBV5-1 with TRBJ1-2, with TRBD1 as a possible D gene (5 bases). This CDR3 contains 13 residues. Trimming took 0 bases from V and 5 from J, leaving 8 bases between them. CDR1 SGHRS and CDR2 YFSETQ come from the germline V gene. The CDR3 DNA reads TGCGCCAGCAGCTTGGCCAGGGAATATGGCTACACCTTC. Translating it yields CASSLAREYGYTF.

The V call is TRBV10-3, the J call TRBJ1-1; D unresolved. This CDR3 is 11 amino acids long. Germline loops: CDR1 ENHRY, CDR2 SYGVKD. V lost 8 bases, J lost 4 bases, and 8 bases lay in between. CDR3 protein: CAIFSGTEAFF. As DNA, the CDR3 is TGTGCCATCTTTTCGGGCACTGAAGCTTTCTTT.

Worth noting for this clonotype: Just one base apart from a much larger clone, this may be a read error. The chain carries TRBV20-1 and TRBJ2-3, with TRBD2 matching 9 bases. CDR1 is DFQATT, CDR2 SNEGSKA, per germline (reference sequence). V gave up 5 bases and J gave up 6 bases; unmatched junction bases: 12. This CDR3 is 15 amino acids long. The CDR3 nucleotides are TGCAGTGCTGAAGCGGGACTAGCTAAACCCGATACGCAGTATTTT. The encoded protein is CSAEAGLAKPDTQYF.

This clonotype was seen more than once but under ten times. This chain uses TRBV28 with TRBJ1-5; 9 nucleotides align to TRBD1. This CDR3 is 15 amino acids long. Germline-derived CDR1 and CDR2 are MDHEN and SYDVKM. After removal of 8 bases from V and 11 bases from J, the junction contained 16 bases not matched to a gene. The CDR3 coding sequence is TGTGCCAGCCGCCGCCAGACAGGGGGTGTTCGGGCCCAGCATTTT. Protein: CASRRQTGGVRAQHF.

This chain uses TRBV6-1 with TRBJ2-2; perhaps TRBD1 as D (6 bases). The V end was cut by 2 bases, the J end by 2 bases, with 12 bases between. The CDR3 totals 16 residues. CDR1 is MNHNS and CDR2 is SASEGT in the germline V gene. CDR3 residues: CASSERSGTNTGELFF. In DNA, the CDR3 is TGTGCCAGCAGTGAACGATCCGGGACAAACACCGGGGAGCTGTTTTTT.

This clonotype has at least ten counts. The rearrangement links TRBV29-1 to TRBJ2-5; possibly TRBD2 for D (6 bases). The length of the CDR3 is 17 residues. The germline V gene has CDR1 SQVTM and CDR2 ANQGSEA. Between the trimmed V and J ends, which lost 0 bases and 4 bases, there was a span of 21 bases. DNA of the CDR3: TGCAGCGTTGAAGAGGGGCAGACTCGACTAGTAGGAGAGACCCAGTACTTC. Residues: CSVEEGQTRLVGETQYF.